This TCR beta chain was captured in a study of cytomegalovirus exposure and HLA in healthy donors. Study conclusions and caveats: Some V segments, TRBV6-2 and TRBV6-3 among them, were indistinguishable and were therefore excluded.

A multiplex PCR was run with 60 Vbeta primers and 13 Jbeta primers. Measured with immunoSEQ multiplex PCR; TCRdb has only the in-frame clones, and not every one. This sample has around 85,000 clones, with under 80% found just once. V was trimmed by 6 bases and J by 8 bases, leaving 16 bases between them. The CDR3 covers 13 residues. Germline assignment: CDR1 MNHNY and CDR2 SVGAGI (reference sequence). Points on this clone: Its target is unknown.

This chain connects TRBV6-6 to TRBJ1-2, with a possible D match to TRBD1 (5 bases). The clonotype was recovered from a man aged 55-75 years in good health and CMV-seronegative. Material for sequencing was PBMCs. DNA for the CDR3: TGTGCCAGCAGCACACTCCAGGGTTGGGGCTACACCTTC. Encoded protein: CASSTLQGWGYTF.